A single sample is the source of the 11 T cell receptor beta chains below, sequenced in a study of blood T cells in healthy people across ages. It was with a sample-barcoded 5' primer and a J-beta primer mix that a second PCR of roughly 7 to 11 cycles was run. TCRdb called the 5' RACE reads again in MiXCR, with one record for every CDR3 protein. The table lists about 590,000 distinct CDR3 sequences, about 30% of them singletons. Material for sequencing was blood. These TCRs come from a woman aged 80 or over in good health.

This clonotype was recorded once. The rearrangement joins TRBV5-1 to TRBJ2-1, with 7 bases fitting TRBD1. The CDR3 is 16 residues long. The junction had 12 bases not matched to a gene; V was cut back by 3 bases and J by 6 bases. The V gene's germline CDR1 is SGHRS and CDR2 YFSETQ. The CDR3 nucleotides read TGCGCCAGCAGCTCCATGGCCACAGGGGCCACCAATGAGCAGTTCTTC. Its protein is CASSSMATGATNEQFF.

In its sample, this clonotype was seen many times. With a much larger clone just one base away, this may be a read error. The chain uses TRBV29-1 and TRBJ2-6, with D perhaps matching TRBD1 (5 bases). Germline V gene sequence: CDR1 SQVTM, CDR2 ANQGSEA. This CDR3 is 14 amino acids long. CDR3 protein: CSVEGAPGANVRTF. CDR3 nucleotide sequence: TGCAGCGTTGAGGGTGCACCTGGGGCCAACGTCCGGACTTTC. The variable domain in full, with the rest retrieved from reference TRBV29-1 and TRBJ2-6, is SAVISQKPSRDICQRGTSLTIQCQVDSQVTMMFWYRQQPGQSLTLIATANQGSEATYESGFVIDKFPISRPNLTFSTLTVSNMSPEDSSIYLCSVEGAPGANVRTFGAGSRLTVL.

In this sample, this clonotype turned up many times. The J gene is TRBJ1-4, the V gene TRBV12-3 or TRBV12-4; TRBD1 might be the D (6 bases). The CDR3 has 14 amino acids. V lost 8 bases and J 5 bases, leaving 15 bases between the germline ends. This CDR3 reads CASGLHQGNEKLFF. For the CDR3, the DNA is TGTGCCAGCGGACTGCACCAGGGGAATGAAAAACTGTTTTTT.

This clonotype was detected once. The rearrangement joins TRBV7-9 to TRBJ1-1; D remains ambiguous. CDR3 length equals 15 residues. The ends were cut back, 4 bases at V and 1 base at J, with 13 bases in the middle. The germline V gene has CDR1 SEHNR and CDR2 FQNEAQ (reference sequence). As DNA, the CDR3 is TGTGCCAGCAGCTCGCAGTCGATCAGGAACACTGAAGCTTTCTTT. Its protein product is CASSSQSIRNTEAFF.

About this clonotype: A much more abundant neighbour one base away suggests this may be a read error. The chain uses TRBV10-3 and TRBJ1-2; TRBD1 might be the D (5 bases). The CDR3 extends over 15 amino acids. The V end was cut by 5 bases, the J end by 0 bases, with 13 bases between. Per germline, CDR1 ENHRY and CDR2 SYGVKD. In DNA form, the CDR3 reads TGTGCCATCAGTTGGGACGGGGGACCTAACTATGGCTACACCTTC. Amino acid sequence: CAISWDGGPNYGYTF.

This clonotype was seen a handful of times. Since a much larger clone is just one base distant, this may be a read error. The CDR3 DNA reads as TGTGCCAGCAGCTCTCTAGGGTGGGAGACCCAGTACTTC. It translates to CASSSLGWETQYF. This chain uses TRBV13 with TRBJ2-4; the D is unclear. The DNA end is a closer match to TRBJ2-5, so the J assignment may be wrong. The CDR3 sequence is 13 residues long. CDR1 and CDR2 from the germline V gene are PRHDT and FYEKMQ (reference sequence).

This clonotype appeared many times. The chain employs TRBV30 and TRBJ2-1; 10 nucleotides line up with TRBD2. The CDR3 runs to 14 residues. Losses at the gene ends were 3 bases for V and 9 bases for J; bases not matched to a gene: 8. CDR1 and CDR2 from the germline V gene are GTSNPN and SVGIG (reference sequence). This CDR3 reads CAWSGSGGAFEQFF. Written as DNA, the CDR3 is TGTGCCTGGAGCGGGAGCGGGGGGGCCTTTGAGCAGTTCTTC.

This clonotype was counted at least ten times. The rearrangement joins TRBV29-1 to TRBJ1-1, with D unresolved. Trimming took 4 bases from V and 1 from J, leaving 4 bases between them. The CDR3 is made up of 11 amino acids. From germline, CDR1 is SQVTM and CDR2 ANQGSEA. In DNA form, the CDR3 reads TGCAGCGTTGCTAAGAACACTGAAGCTTTCTTT. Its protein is CSVAKNTEAFF.

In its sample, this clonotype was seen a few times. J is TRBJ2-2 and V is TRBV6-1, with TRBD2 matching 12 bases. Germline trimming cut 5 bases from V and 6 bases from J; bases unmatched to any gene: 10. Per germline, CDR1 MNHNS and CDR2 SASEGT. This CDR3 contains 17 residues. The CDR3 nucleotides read TGTGCCAGCAGTCTAGCGGGGGGGCAGGCTCCCGCCGGGGAGCTGTTTTTT. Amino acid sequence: CASSLAGGQAPAGELFF.

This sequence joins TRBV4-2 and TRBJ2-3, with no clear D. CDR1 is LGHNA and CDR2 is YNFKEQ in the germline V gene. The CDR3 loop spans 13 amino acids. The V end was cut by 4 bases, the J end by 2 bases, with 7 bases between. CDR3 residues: CASSPLLTDTQYF. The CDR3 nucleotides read TGTGCCAGCAGCCCTCTCCTCACAGATACGCAGTATTTT.

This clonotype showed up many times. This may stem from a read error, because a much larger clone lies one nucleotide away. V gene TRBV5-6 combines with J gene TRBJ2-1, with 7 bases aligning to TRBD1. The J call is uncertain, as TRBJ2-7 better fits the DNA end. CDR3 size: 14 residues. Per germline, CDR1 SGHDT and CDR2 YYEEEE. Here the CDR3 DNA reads TGTGCCAGCAGGGACAGGAGCCCCTACAATGAGCAGTACTTC. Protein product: CASRDRSPYNEQYF.